A selection of T cell receptor beta chains follows, all from one sample in a study of blood T cell repertoires in COVID-19. TCRdb's copy holds only in-frame clones and misses some; the assay was immunoSEQ multiplex PCR. Of under 300,000 clones in the sample, about 85% were seen once. Specimen: PBMCs or T cells enriched from blood (not recorded which). The origin of the receptors is a woman aged 45-59 years who had been exposed to COVID-19. Both conserved end residues are part of each CDR3. D genes are given only for firm matches. Size tells how often a clone was seen (once, few, many) or the class of an expanded clone, and some rows leave it out.

len,abundance,v_gene,j_gene,d_gene,CDR3aa,CDR3nt
13,.,TRBV5-8,TRBJ1-2,.,CASSLYREGGYTF,TGTGCCAGCAGCTTGTACCGGGAGGGTGGCTACACCTTC
15,.,TRBV6-5,TRBJ1-5,.,CASSPNRLSNQPQHF,TGTGCCAGCAGTCCCAACAGGTTAAGCAATCAGCCCCAGCATTTT
13,once,TRBV9,TRBJ2-2,.,CASSDTIAGELFF,TGTGCCAGCAGCGATACCATAGCGGGGGAGCTGTTTTTT
13,.,TRBV2,TRBJ1-1,TRBD1,CATGTEMNTEAFF,TGTGCCACCGGGACAGAGATGAACACTGAAGCTTTCTTT
16,.,TRBV7-8,TRBJ2-3,TRBD2,CASSDLAGDPTDTQYF,TGTGCCAGCAGCGACTTAGCGGGTGATCCCACAGATACGCAGTATTTT
15,.,TRBV9,TRBJ2-3,TRBD2,CASSVTSGGHPPQYF,TGTGCCAGCAGCGTAACTAGCGGGGGCCATCCCCCGCAGTATTTT
16,.,TRBV28,TRBJ1-1,TRBD1,CASKTPGTGDDTEAFF,TGTGCCAGCAAGACTCCCGGGACAGGGGACGATACTGAAGCTTTCTTT
15,.,TRBV9,TRBJ1-1,.,CASSVAPDSTKEAFF,TGTGCCAGCAGCGTTGCACCGGACAGCACCAAAGAAGCTTTCTTT
14,once,TRBV6-5,TRBJ2-2,.,CASSSLQSGGELFF,TGTGCCAGCAGTTCACTTCAATCAGGGGGGGAGCTGTTTTTT
11,.,TRBV5-8,TRBJ1-1,.,CASSLVREAFF,TGTGCCAGCAGCTTGGTACGGGAAGCTTTCTTT
13,.,TRBV28,TRBJ1-1,.,CASSPPGSTEAFF,TGTGCCAGCAGTCCACCGGGGAGCACTGAAGCTTTCTTT
15,.,TRBV9,TRBJ1-2,TRBD1,CASSPSGTGLGGYTF,TGTGCCAGCAGCCCCTCCGGGACAGGGCTAGGAGGCTACACCTTC
16,few,TRBV28,TRBJ1-2,TRBD1,CASVASGQGFLRGYTF,TGTGCCAGCGTAGCCAGCGGACAGGGCTTTCTCAGGGGCTACACCTTC
16,.,TRBV5-1,TRBJ2-3,TRBD2,CASSLVSGGTGDTQYF,TGCGCCAGCAGCTTGGTTAGCGGGGGCACCGGGGATACGCAGTATTTT
15,.,TRBV25-1,TRBJ2-5,TRBD2,CASSDPRLAGETQYF,TGTGCCAGCAGTGACCCGAGACTAGCGGGGGAGACCCAGTACTTC
13,once,TRBV11-3,TRBJ2-5,.,CASSLDGDGTQYF,TGTGCCAGCAGCTTAGACGGGGATGGGACCCAGTACTTC
17,.,TRBV5-4,TRBJ2-3,.,CASSSPTAAGKPDTQYF,TGTGCCAGCAGCTCACCCACTGCGGCAGGGAAGCCAGATACGCAGTATTTT
15,once,TRBV7-9,TRBJ2-1,.,CASRESGHPFGEQFF,TGTGCCAGCAGGGAATCGGGACACCCCTTTGGTGAGCAGTTCTTC
13,.,TRBV9,TRBJ1-6,.,CASSTLQGSPLHF,TGTGCCAGCAGCACATTACAGGGTTCACCCCTCCACTTT
15,.,TRBV19,TRBJ2-1,TRBD1,CASSIQTGAYNEQFF,TGTGCCAGTAGTATACAAACAGGGGCCTACAATGAGCAGTTCTTC
13,once,TRBV19,TRBJ2-7,.,CASSNRGLREQYF,TGTGCCAGTAGTAACAGGGGACTTCGCGAGCAGTACTTC
14,.,TRBV27,TRBJ2-7,.,CASSLSQYSYEQYF,TGTGCCAGCAGTTTATCACAGTACTCCTACGAGCAGTACTTC
15,.,TRBV6-5,TRBJ1-5,TRBD1,CASSPWTGDKQPQHF,TGTGCCAGCAGTCCGTGGACAGGGGATAAACAGCCCCAGCATTTT
14,.,TRBV5-6,TRBJ1-2,TRBD1,CASSWPQGASGYTF,TGTGCCAGCAGCTGGCCACAGGGGGCCAGTGGCTACACCTTC
15,.,TRBV10-3,TRBJ1-1,.,CAISESRGQGTEAFF,TGTGCCATCAGTGAGTCGCGGGGGCAGGGCACTGAAGCTTTCTTT
15,.,TRBV6-6,TRBJ2-7,TRBD1,CASREPGQGSYEQYF,TGTGCCAGCCGAGAACCGGGACAGGGCTCCTACGAGCAGTACTTC
15,.,TRBV4-2,TRBJ1-5,.,CASSQEEGSNQPQHF,TGTGCCAGCAGCCAAGAGGAGGGTAGCAATCAGCCCCAGCATTTT
13,.,TRBV7-9,TRBJ2-7,TRBD1,CASTPRDSYEQYF,TGTGCCAGCACCCCCCGGGACAGCTACGAGCAGTACTTC
12,once,TRBV28,TRBJ2-2,TRBD2,CASGGGTGELFF,TGTGCCAGTGGCGGGGGCACCGGGGAGCTGTTTTTT
13,.,TRBV5-6,TRBJ1-2,.,CASSLEGRYGYTF,TGTGCCAGCAGCTTGGAGGGGCGCTATGGCTACACCTTC